These 26 T cell receptor beta chains were all obtained from the same sample, sequenced in a study of blood T cells in healthy people across ages. The second PCR ran 7 to 11 cycles with a sample-barcoded 5' primer and J-beta primers. TCRdb processed the 5' RACE reads anew with MiXCR; each CDR3 protein has one entry. The data contain around 1.7 million distinct CDR3 sequences, roughly 30% of them singletons. The material sequenced was blood. Source of these receptors: a woman aged 30 to 39 in good health.

This clonotype showed up many times. The J gene is TRBJ1-5, the V gene TRBV12-3 or TRBV12-4; a weak D match, TRBD1 (5 bases). The CDR3 covers 14 residues. V lost 6 bases and J lost 3, with 12 bases in between. CDR3 loop: CASSLGRFNQPQHF. CDR3 nucleotides: TGTGCCAGCAGCCTGGGACGGTTCAATCAGCCCCAGCATTTT.

This chain links TRBV4-1 with TRBJ2-1; TRBD1 matches at 12 bases. The CDR3 sequence is 19 residues long. Germline loops: CDR1 MGHRA, CDR2 YSYEKL. With V trimmed by 3 bases and J by 7 bases, 16 bases remained unmatched. DNA for the CDR3: TGCGCCAGCAGCCAGGCCGGGACAGGGGGCTCGCTGAGGGTGAATGAGCAGTTCTTC. Its translation is CASSQAGTGGSLRVNEQFF.

This clonotype was detected a few times. This chain connects TRBV7-9 to TRBJ2-3; no clear D. CDR3 length: 12 residues. CDR1 and CDR2 (germline): SEHNR, FQNEAQ (reference sequence). Trimming removed 7 bases from V and 6 bases from J, with 11 bases in between. The DNA of the CDR3 is TGTGCCAGCACCCTGTACCGGGATACGCAGTATTTT. This gives the protein CASTLYRDTQYF.

The V gene is TRBV7-9, the J gene TRBJ2-1; TRBD2 aligns across 11 bases. V dropped 3 bases and J dropped 9; count of bases not matched to a gene: 13. Per the germline V gene, CDR1 is SEHNR and CDR2 is FQNEAQ (reference sequence). The CDR3 covers 17 residues. The CDR3 sequence: CASSFRQGTSGRGEQFF. As DNA, the CDR3 is TGTGCCAGCAGCTTTCGACAGGGGACTAGCGGAAGAGGTGAGCAGTTCTTC.

This chain connects TRBV3-1 to TRBJ1-1; a possible D gene is TRBD1 (6 bases). Per germline, CDR1 LGHDT and CDR2 YNNKEL (reference sequence). The CDR3 contains 14 residues. The V end was cut by 5 bases, the J end by 5 bases, with 15 bases between. The CDR3 sequence is CASSFTQGGTEAFF. CDR3 coding DNA: TGTGCCAGCAGCTTTACACAGGGAGGAACTGAAGCTTTCTTT.

A remark on this clonotype: Compared with germline, one end of the junction differs, possibly owing to a read error. The CDR3 region has the DNA TGTGCCAGCAGCTTGACGGACAGCAATCGGCCCCAGCATTTT. This gives the protein CASSLTDSNRPQHF. This chain connects TRBV11-2 to TRBJ1-5, with TRBD1 as a possible D gene (6 bases). The germline V gene has CDR1 SGHAT and CDR2 FQNNGV. The CDR3 totals 14 residues.

This clonotype was recorded at least ten times. J is TRBJ2-5 and V is TRBV12-3 or TRBV12-4; D gene uncertain. Trimming removed 6 bases from V and 0 bases from J, with 14 bases in between. There are 15 residues in the CDR3. The DNA of the CDR3 is TGTGCCAGCAGCACCGGGCTCGGGTACCAAGAGACCCAGTACTTC. Its translation: CASSTGLGYQETQYF.

This clonotype has a count of ten or more. This sequence joins TRBV28 and TRBJ2-4, with D tentatively TRBD1 (5 bases). Looked up from germline, CDR1 is MDHEN and CDR2 is SYDVKM. The V end was cut by 6 bases, the J end by 3 bases, with 21 bases between. This CDR3 has 17 amino acids. CDR3 loop: CASSRLGHALDKNIQYF. In nucleotides, the CDR3 is TGTGCCAGCAGCCGACTTGGACATGCCCTAGACAAAAACATTCAGTACTTC.

This clonotype was detected ten times or more. The V call is TRBV9, the J call TRBJ2-3, with D maybe TRBD2 (5 bases). Trimming shortened V by 1 base and J by 2 bases, and 20 bases separated the two germline ends. Germline V gene lookup returns CDR1 SGDLS and CDR2 YYNGEE. The CDR3 contains 18 residues. The chain's CDR3 is CASSVSPGLAGDTDTQYF. CDR3 in DNA: TGTGCCAGCAGCGTATCACCCGGTCTGGCCGGGGACACAGATACGCAGTATTTT.

This clonotype was found many times. The chain combines TRBV9 with TRBJ2-1; D ambiguous. The CDR3 sequence is 11 residues long. CDR1 SGDLS and CDR2 YYNGEE come from the germline V gene. Trimming stripped 5 bases from V and 8 bases from J, with 8 bases between. This CDR3 reads CASSVGDEQFF. The CDR3 bases are TGTGCCAGCAGTGTTGGGGATGAGCAGTTCTTC.

This clonotype showed up just a few times. The V and J genes are TRBV9 and TRBJ2-7; 7 nucleotides match TRBD1. The V gene end was trimmed by 10 bases and the J gene end by 3 bases; junction bases not matched to a gene: 10. Germline CDR1 SGDLS, CDR2 YYNGEE. This CDR3 spans 13 amino acids. DNA for the CDR3: TGTGCCTCCCCAGGGGGTGGATTCTACGAGCAGTACTTC. Protein sequence: CASPGGGFYEQYF.

The chain recombines TRBV30 with TRBJ2-3, with D possibly being TRBD1 (6 bases). Trimming removed 2 bases at V and 6 bases at J, with 9 bases between. The CDR3 extends over 12 amino acids. CDR1 and CDR2 (germline): GTSNPN, SVGIG (reference sequence). The CDR3, as DNA: TGTGCCTGGAGTCAGGGGTGCGATACGCAGTATTTT. Translating gives CAWSQGCDTQYF.

The genes are TRBV9 and TRBJ1-5, with TRBD1 as a possible D gene (5 bases). Trimming took off 3 bases at V and 8 bases at J, with 18 bases between the two ends. Germline values: CDR1 SGDLS, CDR2 YYNGEE. The CDR3 has 15 amino acids. The CDR3 loop is CASSADPGWGKPQHF. The CDR3, as DNA: TGTGCCAGCAGCGCCGACCCAGGTTGGGGGAAGCCCCAGCATTTT.

Ten or more counts support this clonotype. V is TRBV4-2 and J is TRBJ1-2, with 7 bases identical to TRBD1. The CDR3 totals 16 residues. Germline V gives CDR1 LGHNA, CDR2 YNFKEQ. J was trimmed by 3 bases and V by 6 bases; bases with no gene match: 13. CDR3 DNA sequence: TGTGCCAGCAGAGATTTGAAAGGACAGGCTGACTATGGCTACACCTTC. Protein sequence: CASRDLKGQADYGYTF.

In this sample, this clonotype turned up many times. This chain uses TRBV7-2 with TRBJ1-1; weak D call: TRBD1 (5 bases). This CDR3 is built from 13 residues. CDR1 and CDR2 from the germline V gene are SGHTA and FQGNSA. V was shortened by 5 bases and J by 1 base, with 8 bases between the two germline ends. The CDR3 nucleotides read TGTGCCAGCAGCCCCGGGGGGAACACTGAAGCTTTCTTT. Translated, it gives CASSPGGNTEAFF.

This clonotype was seen repeatedly, ten times or more. The V gene is TRBV15, the J gene TRBJ2-1; D may be TRBD1 or TRBD2 (6 bases each). This CDR3 region has 19 residues. The V and J ends lost 0 bases and 4 bases respectively, with 22 bases between them. Germline V gene sequence: CDR1 LNHNV, CDR2 YYDKDF (reference sequence). The CDR3 nucleotides read TGTGCCACCAGCAGAGAGGATAGGGGGGCCCCCGGTCTATACAATGAGCAGTTCTTC. It specifies CATSREDRGAPGLYNEQFF.

This clonotype came up many times. The V gene is TRBV5-1, the J gene TRBJ2-3; TRBD2 matches 9 bases. The CDR3 consists of 15 residues. Germline V gene data show CDR1 as SGHRS and CDR2 as YFSETQ. Losses at the gene ends were 0 bases for V and 4 bases for J; bases not matched to a gene: 3. For the CDR3, the DNA is TGCGCCAGCAGCTTGGCCGCGGGGGGGTCAGATACGCAGTATTTT. This gives the protein CASSLAAGGSDTQYF.

This clonotype was picked up many times. This chain joins TRBV10-3 and TRBJ1-6; tentative D call: TRBD1 (6 bases). Trimming pared 2 bases from V and 10 bases from J, leaving 12 bases between. CDR1 and CDR2 from the germline V gene are ENHRY and SYGVKD. The CDR3 consists of 14 residues. DNA of the CDR3: TGTGCCATCAGTGAGGCAGGGGTGGTATCACCCCTCCACTTT. Translation: CAISEAGVVSPLHF.

The chain combines TRBV20-1 with TRBJ2-1, with D perhaps matching TRBD2 (8 bases). Trimming removed 6 bases from V and 13 bases from J, with 16 bases in between. There are 11 residues in the CDR3. Germline values: CDR1 DFQATT, CDR2 SNEGSKA (reference sequence). As DNA, the CDR3 is TGCAGTGCAAAGGGGGCGGGGGGACAGTTCTTC. This sequence encodes CSAKGAGGQFF.

The gene calls are TRBV20-1 and TRBJ2-3; weak D call: TRBD2 (6 bases). V lost 6 bases to trimming and J lost 4 bases, with 17 bases between them. There are 14 residues in the CDR3. Germline CDR1 is DFQATT and CDR2 is SNEGSKA (reference sequence). The DNA of the CDR3 is TGCAGTGCCCCCCGGGACTTAGGGGCAGATACGCAGTATTTT. Encoded protein: CSAPRDLGADTQYF.

This sequence joins TRBV28 and TRBJ2-4; possible D gene TRBD1, 6 bases. The germline V gene encodes CDR1 MDHEN and CDR2 SYDVKM. Trimming took off 6 bases at V and 13 bases at J, with 25 bases between the two ends. CDR3 length: 15 amino acids. CDR3 protein: CASSLAGVLVGEQYF. CDR3 nucleotides: TGTGCCAGCAGCCTTGCAGGGGTTCTGGTTGGGGAGCAGTACTTC.

This clonotype occurred many times. The genes are TRBV20-1 and TRBJ2-1, with TRBD2 matching 9 bases. The CDR3 covers 13 residues. Losses at the gene ends were 1 base for V and 9 bases for J; bases not matched to a gene: 4. Germline values: CDR1 DFQATT, CDR2 SNEGSKA (reference sequence). CDR3 in DNA: TGCAGTGCTAGAGCCCTAGCGGGAATTGAGCAGTTCTTC. Translating it yields CSARALAGIEQFF.

This clonotype was seen repeatedly, ten times or more. This rearrangement joins TRBV29-1 to TRBJ1-2; D uncertain. Looked up from germline, CDR1 is SQVTM and CDR2 is ANQGSEA. There are 12 residues in the CDR3. The V and J ends lost 8 bases and 2 bases respectively, with 12 bases between them. CDR3 nucleotide sequence: TGCAGCTCACCCATAGGCAACTATGGCTACACCTTC. It is translated as CSSPIGNYGYTF.

This clonotype has ten or more counts. The rearrangement uses TRBV20-1 and TRBJ2-7, with 7 bases that match TRBD1. In germline, CDR1 is DFQATT, CDR2 SNEGSKA (reference sequence). CDR3 length: 14 residues. V trimming: 3 bases; J trimming: 2 bases; junction bases outside the gene matches: 7. As DNA, the CDR3 is TGCAGTGCTAGCCGACAGGGTATCACCTACGAGCAGTACTTC. As protein: CSASRQGITYEQYF.

This clonotype was seen a handful of times. The chain links TRBV7-3 to TRBJ2-3; 8 positions match TRBD1. V was pared by 7 bases and J by 4 bases, with 4 bases of the junction left unmatched. The CDR3 is 13 residues long. Germline V gene lookup returns CDR1 SGHTA and CDR2 FQGTGA. CDR3 amino acids: CASTDRGSDTQYF. The CDR3 DNA follows: TGTGCCAGCACCGACAGGGGCTCAGATACGCAGTATTTT.

In its sample, this clonotype was seen many times. The V gene is TRBV5-5, the J gene TRBJ1-5, with TRBD1 identical over 7 bases. Per germline, CDR1 SGHKS and CDR2 YYEKEE (reference sequence). Trimming at V came to 0 bases and at J to 2 bases, leaving 5 bases not matched to a gene. This CDR3 contains 16 residues. The CDR3 region has the DNA TGTGCCAGCAGCTTGGGGGACAGCCTACGCAATCAGCCCCAGCATTTT. It translates to CASSLGDSLRNQPQHF. Looking up the rest from reference TRBV5-5 and TRBJ1-5 gives the full variable domain: DAGVTQSPTHLIKTRGQQVTLRCSPISGHKSVSWYQQVLGQGPQFIFQYYEKEERGRGNFPDRFSARQFPNYSSELNVNALLLGDSALYLCASSLGDSLRNQPQHFGDGTRLSIL.